One TCR beta chain is described in this entry. Its antigen is as yet unknown. The data stem from a study of CXCR3-negative and CXCR3-positive naive CD8 T cells. The wider study: Libraries each contributed about 1.5 +/- 0.3 million TRB reads, for about 150 million in total.

Study outcomes and limitations: In both naive subsets diversity was comparably high, whereas memory CD8+ cells showed much lower diversity. From TRB CDR3 properties, TCR strength was inferred; surface CD5 did not differ between naive subsets.

With UMI labels, 5' RACE was used to prepare the TRB cDNA libraries. One entry per CDR3 protein, without DNA, is what TCRdb gives after re-calling the 5' RACE reads. The repertoire shows 45,000 or so distinct CDR3 sequences; the top ten hold 9.5% to 12%. Germline V gene data show CDR1 as MNHEY and CDR2 as SVGEGT. The CDR3 consists of 16 residues. The receptor was isolated from a human donor in good health. Some clones in this sample may be carry-over from other donors' samples. The rearrangement links TRBV6-2 or TRBV6-3 to TRBJ1-2; TCRdb selects TRBD1, and the lack of DNA leaves this call unchecked. Sequenced material: memory CD8+ T cells from blood. CDR3 sequence reads: CASSFLPDSELNGYTF.